These 11 T cell receptor beta chains were all obtained from the same sample, sequenced in a study of regulatory T cells in long-lasting Graves disease. Noted time point: newly diagnosed GD, antithyroid drugs for less than 3 months. With RNA extracted from PBMCs as input, the TCR library was made. Arm-PCR of CDR3 regions and iRepertoire HTBI primers were used to build TCR beta libraries. TCRdb processed the multiplex PCR reads anew with MiXCR; each CDR3 protein has one entry. Among some 490,000 distinct CDR3 sequences listed, around 12% were seen once. This sample also belongs to another study, concerning T cells in Graves' hyperthyroidism and ophthalmopathy.

The sample in question was peripheral blood mononuclear cells (PBMCs), obtained at new diagnosis, from a patient treated with antithyroid drugs. All receptors come from a woman under 40 with Graves disease.

The rearrangement uses TRBV20-1 and TRBJ2-1; 10 positions match TRBD2. The V and J ends lost 3 bases and 0 bases, in that order; junction bases with no gene match: 5. CDR1 and CDR2 (germline): DFQATT, SNEGSKA (reference sequence). The CDR3 consists of 16 residues. DNA for the CDR3: TGCAGTGCTAGGGCCGGACTAGCGGTCTCCTACAATGAGCAGTTCTTC. It specifies CSARAGLAVSYNEQFF.

At least ten counts were recorded for this clonotype. This chain links TRBV10-2 with TRBJ1-5; 9 bases align to TRBD1. J gave up 2 bases and V 3 bases, and 2 bases lay outside the gene matches. This CDR3 region has 15 residues. Per germline, CDR1 WSHSY and CDR2 SAAADI. For the CDR3, the DNA is TGCGCCAGCAGTGACCGGGACAGGGGCAATCAGCCCCAGCATTTT. It is translated as CASSDRDRGNQPQHF.

This clonotype was recorded many times. CDR3 amino acids: CSAREGSAQETQYF. In nucleotides, the CDR3 is TGCAGTGCTAGAGAAGGCAGTGCTCAAGAGACCCAGTACTTC. The rearrangement links TRBV20-1 to TRBJ2-5; D remains unclear. CDR1 and CDR2 (germline): DFQATT, SNEGSKA (reference sequence). Trimming shortened V by 0 bases and J by 2 bases, and 10 bases separated the two germline ends. The length of the CDR3 is 14 residues.

This clonotype was observed many times. The CDR3 loop is CAIGEGPGYNEQFF. The CDR3 DNA sequence: TGTGCCATCGGGGAGGGCCCAGGCTACAATGAGCAGTTCTTC. The chain joins TRBV10-3 to TRBJ2-1; the match to TRBD2 covers 7 bases. The CDR3 loop spans 14 amino acids. V lost 8 bases, J lost 3 bases, and 7 bases stayed unmatched. CDR1 is ENHRY and CDR2 is SYGVKD in the germline V gene.

This clonotype was counted many times. V usage is TRBV20-1 and J usage is TRBJ2-1; 11 bases map to TRBD2. V lost 6 bases to trimming and J lost 10 bases; unmatched junction nucleotides: 11. CDR1 and CDR2 (germline): DFQATT, SNEGSKA (reference sequence). The CDR3 is made up of 14 amino acids. CDR3 nucleotides: TGCAGTGCCAGCAGACTAGCGGGATCGAGAGAGCAGTTCTTC. This translates into CSASRLAGSREQFF.

This clonotype was recorded at least ten times. The V gene is TRBV11-2, the J gene TRBJ2-4, with 9 bases aligning to TRBD2. The junction had 1 base not matched to a gene; V was cut back by 1 base and J by 0 bases. Germline CDR1 SGHAT, CDR2 FQNNGV. The CDR3 has 16 amino acids. The CDR3 DNA follows: TGTGCCAGCAGCTTAGGACTAGCGGTAGCCAAAAACATTCAGTACTTC. Translating it yields CASSLGLAVAKNIQYF.

This clonotype was detected only a few times. J is TRBJ1-5 and V is TRBV30; TRBD1 agrees at 8 bases. This CDR3 is 12 amino acids long. The germline V gene has CDR1 GTSNPN and CDR2 SVGIG (reference sequence). Germline trimming cut 5 bases from V and 7 bases from J; bases unmatched to any gene: 4. The CDR3 DNA sequence: TGTGCCTGGGGACAGGGAGGCCAGCCCCAGCATTTT. Protein product: CAWGQGGQPQHF.

This clonotype was counted only a few times. The chain uses TRBV2 and TRBJ1-5; 7 nucleotides line up with TRBD1. Trimming cost V 6 bases and J 4 bases; bases outside gene matches: 6. CDR3 length equals 14 residues. Germline-derived CDR1 and CDR2 are SNHLY and FYNNEI. The CDR3 bases are TGTGCCAGCAGGGGGGACAGTGAGAATCAGCCCCAGCATTTT. Protein sequence: CASRGDSENQPQHF.

This clonotype was observed many times. V and J are TRBV11-2 and TRBJ2-5, with D perhaps matching TRBD2 (6 bases). The CDR3 runs 16 residues. Trimming took 3 bases from V and 3 from J, leaving 17 bases between them. Germline CDR1 is SGHAT and CDR2 is FQNNGV. The CDR3, as DNA: TGTGCCAGCAGCTTCGCCGGGGGACGGGGAAAAGAGACCCAGTACTTC. Translating gives CASSFAGGRGKETQYF. Filled out from reference TRBV11-2 and TRBJ2-5, the complete variable domain reads EAGVAQSPRYKIIEKRQSVAFWCNPISGHATLYWYQQILGQGPKLLIQFQNNGVVDDSQLPKDRFSAERLKGVDSTLKIQPAKLEDSAVYLCASSFAGGRGKETQYFGPGTRLLVL.

At least ten counts were recorded for this clonotype. The rearrangement uses TRBV10-3 and TRBJ1-1; D gene unclear. Germline CDR1 reads ENHRY; CDR2 reads SYGVKD. V was trimmed by 5 bases and J by 3 bases, leaving 4 bases between them. The CDR3 has 11 amino acids. CDR3 loop: CAISRDTEAFF. Here the CDR3 DNA reads TGTGCCATCAGTAGGGACACTGAAGCTTTCTTT.

About this clonotype: The junction departs from germline at one end; a sequencing error may be responsible. The V and J genes are TRBV10-3 and TRBJ1-1; a weak D match, TRBD1 (5 bases). The CDR3 runs to 15 residues. Per the germline V gene, CDR1 is ENHRY and CDR2 is SYGVKD. The CDR3 DNA sequence: TGTGCCATCTCCTTCGGGGGACCAGCGGGCACTGAAGCTCTCTTT. Translated, it gives CAISFGGPAGTEALF.